This T cell receptor (beta chain) comes out of a study of T-cell reconstitution after alpha-beta-depleted transplantation in children. This clonotype was seen a few times. The target antigen is unknown. The V and J ends lost 0 bases and 6 bases, in that order; junction bases with no gene match: 3. This CDR3 comprises 16 residues. The germline CDR1 and CDR2 sequences are SGHRS and YFSETQ. Findings and limits, study-wide: Several hundred expanded graft clones reportedly supplied alpha-beta T cells about two months after transplant. T cells produced anew were the main source of T-cell counts and diversity one year after transplant. Some patients' high day-60 TCRbeta diversity was attributed to recipient cells surviving conditioning.

Researchers prepared the TCRbeta library using unique molecular identifiers, the study reports. TCRdb ran MiXCR on the PCR reads and lists one entry per CDR3 protein. The sample has 610,000 or so distinct CDR3 sequences; 27% are singletons. This receptor was identified in a boy under two years old with Wiskott-Aldrich syndrome, due to receive a stem cell transplant. The input for sequencing was PBMCs, taken before TCRalphabeta/CD19-depleted stem cell transplant. The chain carries TRBV5-1 and TRBJ2-1; 13 nucleotides line up with TRBD2. In DNA form, the CDR3 reads TGCGCCAGCAGCTTGGGGGGACTAGCGGGAATCAATGAGCAGTTCTTC. It translates to CASSLGGLAGINEQFF.